These T cell receptor beta chains were read from a single sample in a study of blood T cell repertoires in COVID-19. Libraries were prepared by immunoSEQ multiplex PCR; TCRdb keeps only in-frame clonotypes and omits some of them. Among 200,000 to 300,000 clones listed, more than 65% were seen once. Source material: peripheral blood. The receptor source for this set is a man aged 35 to 55 who had recovered from COVID-19. The CDR3 runs from the conserved cysteine through the conserved F or W. D genes are given only for firm matches. Clone size, where shown, is once, few, many, or a class for clones that have expanded.

size: .
length: 16
V: TRBV18
J: TRBJ2-1
D: TRBD1
DNA: TGTGCCAGCTCACCGCAGGGGACAGGCTCCCACAATGAGCAGTTCTTC
CDR3: CASSPQGTGSHNEQFF

size: .
length: 15
V: TRBV5-1
J: TRBJ1-5
D: .
DNA: TGCGCCAGCAGCCTGACAGGTTATAGCAATCAGCCCCAGCATTTT
CDR3: CASSLTGYSNQPQHF

size: .
length: 14
V: TRBV19
J: TRBJ2-3
D: .
DNA: TGTGCCAGTAGTATAACTAGCATAGCAGATACGCAGTATTTT
CDR3: CASSITSIADTQYF

size: .
length: 14
V: TRBV7-9
J: TRBJ1-3
D: .
DNA: TGTGCCAGCAGCTTCGGGACAATAGGAAACACCATATATTTT
CDR3: CASSFGTIGNTIYF

size: .
length: 14
V: TRBV3-1/TRBV3-2
J: TRBJ2-1
D: .
DNA: TGTGCCCCCACTTGCTTGGCGTTCCCCCTGGGGCGGTTCTTC
CDR3: CAPTCLAFPLGRFF

size: .
length: 18
V: TRBV27
J: TRBJ2-2
D: .
DNA: TGTGCCAGCAGCAACCGCGGCCGCGGACAAACGAACACCGGGGAGCTGTTTTTT
CDR3: CASSNRGRGQTNTGELFF

size: .
length: 14
V: TRBV7-2
J: TRBJ2-7
D: .
DNA: TGTGCCAGCAGCTTAGGTATCGGGGCCTACGAGCAGTACTTC
CDR3: CASSLGIGAYEQYF

size: .
length: 16
V: TRBV30
J: TRBJ2-7
D: .
DNA: TGTGCCTGGAGTGTAGGGCGGGCAAACCTAGGCTACGAGCAGTACTTC
CDR3: CAWSVGRANLGYEQYF

size: .
length: 14
V: TRBV7-9
J: TRBJ1-6
D: .
DNA: TGTGCCAGCAGCGGTAGGACAGCTGATTCACCCCTCCACTTT
CDR3: CASSGRTADSPLHF

size: .
length: 15
V: TRBV4-3
J: TRBJ2-1
D: TRBD2
DNA: TGCGCCAGCAGCCGAGCGGGGAGCTCCTACAATGAGCAGTTCTTC
CDR3: CASSRAGSSYNEQFF

size: .
length: 12
V: TRBV11-3
J: TRBJ2-3
D: TRBD2
DNA: TGTGCCAGCAGCGTTAGCGGGCATACGCAGTATTTT
CDR3: CASSVSGHTQYF

size: .
length: 16
V: TRBV30
J: TRBJ1-2
D: .
DNA: TGTGCCTGGAGTGGACCGGGTCACCTACCGTCTTATGGCTACACCTTC
CDR3: CAWSGPGHLPSYGYTF

size: .
length: 13
V: TRBV7-9
J: TRBJ2-1
D: .
DNA: TGTGCCAGCAGCTTAGAGACATCCGATGAGCAGTTCTTC
CDR3: CASSLETSDEQFF

size: .
length: 15
V: TRBV6-1
J: TRBJ2-7
D: TRBD2
DNA: TGTGCCAGCAGTGAAGGGCTAGCGGAAGACTACGAGCAGTACTTC
CDR3: CASSEGLAEDYEQYF

size: .
length: 12
V: TRBV7-9
J: TRBJ2-3
D: .
DNA: TGTGCCAGCAGCTCCGGGTTGGATACGCAGTATTTT
CDR3: CASSSGLDTQYF

size: .
length: 15
V: TRBV27
J: TRBJ2-2
D: TRBD2
DNA: TGTGCCAGCAGTTTTCCGGCGGGAGGCACCGGGGAGCTGTTTTTT
CDR3: CASSFPAGGTGELFF

size: .
length: 12
V: TRBV29-1
J: TRBJ1-4
D: .
DNA: TGCAGCGTTGGAGGGGGGGGAGAAAAACTGTTTTTT
CDR3: CSVGGGGEKLFF

size: .
length: 14
V: TRBV7-2
J: TRBJ2-3
D: TRBD2
DNA: TGTGCCAGCAGCGGCGTTAGCGGGGGCGATACGCAGTATTTT
CDR3: CASSGVSGGDTQYF

size: .
length: 15
V: TRBV6-6
J: TRBJ2-7
D: .
DNA: TGTGCCAGCGGCCTCCCCGCGGCCGTCCTTTCCAAGCAGTACTTC
CDR3: CASGLPAAVLSKQYF

size: .
length: 14
V: TRBV5-4
J: TRBJ1-1
D: TRBD1
DNA: TGTGCCAGCAGCTTCCGACAGGGTAGGGCTGAAGCTTTCTTT
CDR3: CASSFRQGRAEAFF

size: few
length: 16
V: TRBV6-2/TRBV6-3
J: TRBJ2-3
D: TRBD1
DNA: TGTGCCAGCAGTCTAACAGGGGGCTGGGGCACAGATACGCAGTATTTT
CDR3: CASSLTGGWGTDTQYF

size: .
length: 15
V: TRBV18
J: TRBJ2-4
D: TRBD1
DNA: TGTGCCAGCTCACCACCGGGACAGGCCCAAAACATTCAGTACTTC
CDR3: CASSPPGQAQNIQYF

size: once
length: 15
V: TRBV7-2
J: TRBJ2-1
D: TRBD2
DNA: TGTGCCAGCAGCTACCGGCGGGGGGGGCATGCTGAGCAGTTCTTC
CDR3: CASSYRRGGHAEQFF

size: .
length: 12
V: TRBV7-2
J: TRBJ2-7
D: .
DNA: TGTGCCAGCAGCGTAGGACTGGGCGAGCAGTACTTC
CDR3: CASSVGLGEQYF

size: .
length: 16
V: TRBV7-2
J: TRBJ1-1
D: .
DNA: TGTGCCAGCAGCCAACAGGCCCCCCTCGTGCGCACTGAAGCTTTCTTT
CDR3: CASSQQAPLVRTEAFF

size: .
length: 16
V: TRBV11-2
J: TRBJ2-1
D: .
DNA: TGTGCCAGCAGCTTAGTGGTCAGGGGAGCTGACAATGAGCAGTTCTTC
CDR3: CASSLVVRGADNEQFF

size: .
length: 15
V: TRBV30
J: TRBJ1-4
D: .
DNA: TGTGCCTGGAGTGTAGCAGGGAGGCCCGAAGAAAAACTGTTTTTT
CDR3: CAWSVAGRPEEKLFF

size: .
length: 15
V: TRBV9
J: TRBJ1-3
D: .
DNA: TGTGCCAGCAGCGTAGGGGGCAACTCTGGAAACACCATATATTTT
CDR3: CASSVGGNSGNTIYF